This TCR beta chain was recovered during a study of T cells in Graves' hyperthyroidism and ophthalmopathy (dated by TCRdb to the late 2010s). Some background on the complete study: Peripheral blood was collected at initial diagnosis, before any treatment. A discovery cohort of roughly 100 patients, about 43 with Graves' ophthalmopathy and about 60 with stable Graves' hyperthyroidism, was used to find distinguishing TCR V-J signatures. An independent validation cohort of under 20 hyperthyroidism patients and 17 patients who later progressed to ophthalmopathy tested prospective prediction of ophthalmopathy. The 75 to 100 discovery patients were divided at random into training and test sets in a 7:3 ratio. In addition, the study compared T-cell repertoires in thyroid tissue and in blood from over 5 Graves' hyperthyroidism patients. After blood sampling, hyperthyroidism patients were treated with methimazole at a starting dose of 30 mg daily, and ophthalmopathy patients were treated with high-dose intravenous methylprednisolone. The paper reports TCR Vbeta CDR3 sequencing of approximately 140 peripheral blood samples: approximately 41 ophthalmopathy, some 80 hyperthyroidism and approximately 17 progressor patients.

The CDR3, cysteine through phenylalanine, is 15 amino acids long. The CDR3 DNA has 45 bases and is translated from base 1. V loses 3 bases of germline sequence and J loses 3 bases, and the interval between the two ends is 14 bases. Taken from the germline V gene (reference sequence), the CDR1 and CDR2 loops are LNHDA and SQIVND. This clonotype was found a few times. This receptor's antigen is unknown. Qualities for individual bases were not recorded, and no much larger clone is one base off. The TCR beta CDR3 regions were amplified from the RNA transcripts. A first-round RT-PCR of the TCR CDR3 used the HTBI primer set with the Qiagen OneStep RT-PCR kit. Libraries were constructed in a second round of multiplex PCR, after which size selection and purification were performed. The libraries were sequenced on an Illumina HiSeq2000 using paired-end 100 bp reads. In the original analysis: SOAPnuke was used to process the raw data, with reads discarded if the reads contained adapters or uncalled bases, had a mean Phred below 15, or lacked an exact constant-primer or identifier match. COPE v1.2.5 was used to merge the high-quality paired reads, and each unique nucleotide sequence was defined as a clonotype. MiTCR v1.1 was used to align clonotypes to the IMGT TRBV, TRBD and TRBJ reference segments. Only V-J combinations with frequency above 0.0001, covering 98% to 99.2% of repertoires, were analysed. The TCS score was defined as F50 (clonal expansion) divided by E x V (chaos), with BLOSUM62-based TCRdist calculated between CDR3 peptides within each V-J. Welch's t-statistics and random forest reduced around 550 V-J features to about 12, which were used in a naive Bayes classifier (R e1071). TCRdb redid the processing of the public reads, applying fastp at Q25 and MiXCR, and retained in-frame beta chains. Each record represents a unique CDR3 protein, reported with the most common genes and DNA among its rows. These V and J calls originate from TCRdb's pipeline instead of the authors' own analysis. This sample lists some 200,000 distinct CDR3 sequences; about 17% were detected once. Around 52% of the sample is taken by the ten largest.

Stable Graves' hyperthyroidism was defined as no progression to ophthalmopathy during 18 months of follow-up. Hyperthyroidism patients were aged 18 to 65 years and newly diagnosed, with disease duration of less than 2 months. The study excluded patients with uncontrolled infections, other autoimmune diseases, pregnancy or lactation. Diagnoses were based on clinical symptoms, serum thyroxine and TRAb, thyroid ultrasound and orbital computed tomography. PBMCs were separated from under 12 ml of fresh peripheral blood using Ficoll-Paque density gradient centrifugation. Total RNA was extracted with Trizol reagent, and quality was checked on an Agilent 2100 Bioanalyzer. What the work shows at the level of the full study, not this receptor alone: Blood samples also contained most of the expanded thyroid clonotypes (frequency above 0.001), which suggests that blood repertoires may reflect thyroid immune responses. No statistical method was used to set the sample size in advance, and investigators knew the group allocation. In validation, progression to ophthalmopathy was predicted by the model with 55% to 71% sensitivity and approximately 78% specificity, a median of approximately 7.1 months before onset. In cross-validation, a model built on a 13 V-J signature told ophthalmopathy apart from stable hyperthyroidism with just under 90% sensitivity and roughly 82% specificity, and in testing the same model reached 80%/75%.

Specimen: blood. This sequence originates from a woman aged 45-59 years with Graves' hyperthyroidism. The chain uses TRBV19 and TRBJ1-1; TRBD1 is a possible D gene, resting on 5 matching bases. The CDR3 corresponds to CASSMEKGRYTEAFF. The sequence in DNA is TGTGCCAGTAGTATGGAAAAGGGACGGTACACTGAAGCTTTCTTT.